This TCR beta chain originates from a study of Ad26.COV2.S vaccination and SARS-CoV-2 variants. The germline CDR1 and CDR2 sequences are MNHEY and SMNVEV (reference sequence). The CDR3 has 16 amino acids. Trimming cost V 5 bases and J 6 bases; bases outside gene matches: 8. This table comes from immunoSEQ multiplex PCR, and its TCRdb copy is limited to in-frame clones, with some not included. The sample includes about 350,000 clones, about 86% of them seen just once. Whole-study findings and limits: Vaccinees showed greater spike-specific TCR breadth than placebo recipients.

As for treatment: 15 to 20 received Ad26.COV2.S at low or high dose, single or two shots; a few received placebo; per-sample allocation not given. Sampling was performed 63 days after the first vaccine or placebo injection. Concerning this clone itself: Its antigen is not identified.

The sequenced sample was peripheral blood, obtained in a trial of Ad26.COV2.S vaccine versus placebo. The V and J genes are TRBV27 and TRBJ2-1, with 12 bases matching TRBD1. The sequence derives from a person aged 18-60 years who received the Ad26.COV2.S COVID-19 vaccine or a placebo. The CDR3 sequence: CASSPQGQGATNEQFF. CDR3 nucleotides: TGTGCCAGCAGTCCACAGGGACAGGGGGCCACCAATGAGCAGTTCTTC.